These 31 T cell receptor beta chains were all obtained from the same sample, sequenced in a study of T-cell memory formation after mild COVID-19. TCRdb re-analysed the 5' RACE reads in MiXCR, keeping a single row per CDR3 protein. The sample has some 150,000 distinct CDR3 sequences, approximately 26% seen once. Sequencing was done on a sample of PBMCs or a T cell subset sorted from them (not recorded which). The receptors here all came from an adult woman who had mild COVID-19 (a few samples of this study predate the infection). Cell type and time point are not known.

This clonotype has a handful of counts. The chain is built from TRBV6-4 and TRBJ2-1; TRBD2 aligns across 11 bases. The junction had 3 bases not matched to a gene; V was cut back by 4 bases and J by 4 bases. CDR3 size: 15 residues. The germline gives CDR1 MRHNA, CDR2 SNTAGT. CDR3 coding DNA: TGTGCCAGCAGTGTACTAGCGGGGGATTACAATGAGCAGTTCTTC. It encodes CASSVLAGDYNEQFF.

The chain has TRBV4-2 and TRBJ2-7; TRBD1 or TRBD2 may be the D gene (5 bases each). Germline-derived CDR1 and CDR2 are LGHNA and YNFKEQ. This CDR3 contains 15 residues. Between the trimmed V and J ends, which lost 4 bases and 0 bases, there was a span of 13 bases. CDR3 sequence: CASSLTGDPSYEQYF. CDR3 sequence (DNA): TGTGCCAGCAGCCTTACCGGGGACCCCTCCTACGAGCAGTACTTC.

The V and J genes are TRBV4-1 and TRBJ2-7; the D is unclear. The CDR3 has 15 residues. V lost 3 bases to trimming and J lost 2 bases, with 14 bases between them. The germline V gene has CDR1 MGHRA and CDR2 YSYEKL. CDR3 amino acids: CASSQDIGGTYEQYF. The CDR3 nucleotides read TGCGCCAGCAGCCAGGATATCGGCGGTACCTACGAGCAGTACTTC.

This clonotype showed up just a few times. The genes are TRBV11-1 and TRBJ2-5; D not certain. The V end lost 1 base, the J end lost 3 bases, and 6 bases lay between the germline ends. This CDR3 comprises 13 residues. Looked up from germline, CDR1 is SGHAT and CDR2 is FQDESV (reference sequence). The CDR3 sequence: CASSLVAEETQYF. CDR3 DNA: TGTGCCAGCAGCTTAGTGGCAGAAGAGACCCAGTACTTC.

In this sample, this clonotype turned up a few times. The CDR3 nucleotides read TGTGCCAGCAGTTTAGGGTGGGACAGGGGGCTCTACGAGCAGTACTTC. Translating it yields CASSLGWDRGLYEQYF. The chain recombines TRBV12-3 or TRBV12-4 with TRBJ2-7, with TRBD1 matching over 12 bases. The CDR3 is 16 amino acids. J gave up 3 bases and V 1 base, and 4 bases lay outside the gene matches.

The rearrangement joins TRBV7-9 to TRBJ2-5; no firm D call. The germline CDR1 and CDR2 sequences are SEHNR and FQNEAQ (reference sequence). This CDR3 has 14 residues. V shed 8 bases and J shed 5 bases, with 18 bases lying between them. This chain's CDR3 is CASEYGERWETQYF. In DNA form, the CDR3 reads TGTGCCAGCGAATACGGAGAAAGGTGGGAGACCCAGTACTTC.

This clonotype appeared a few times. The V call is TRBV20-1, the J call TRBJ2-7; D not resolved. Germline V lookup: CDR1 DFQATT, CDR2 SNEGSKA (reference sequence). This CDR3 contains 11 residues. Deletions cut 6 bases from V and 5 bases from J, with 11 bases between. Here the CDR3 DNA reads TGCAGTGCCCTAACTCGCCACGAGCAGTACTTC. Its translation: CSALTRHEQYF.

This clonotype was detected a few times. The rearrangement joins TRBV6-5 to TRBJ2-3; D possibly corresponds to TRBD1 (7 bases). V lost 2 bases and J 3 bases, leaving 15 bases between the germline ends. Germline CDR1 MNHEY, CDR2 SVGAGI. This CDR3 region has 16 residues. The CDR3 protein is CASSYDGGRGTDTQYF. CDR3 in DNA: TGTGCCAGCAGTTACGACGGGGGCAGGGGGACAGATACGCAGTATTTT.

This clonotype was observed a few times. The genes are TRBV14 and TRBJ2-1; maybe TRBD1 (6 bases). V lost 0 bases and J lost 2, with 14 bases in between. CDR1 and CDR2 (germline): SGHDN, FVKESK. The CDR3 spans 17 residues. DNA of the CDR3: TGTGCCAGCAGCCAAGAAGGGACATCTCGGGCCTACAATGAGCAGTTCTTC. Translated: CASSQEGTSRAYNEQFF.

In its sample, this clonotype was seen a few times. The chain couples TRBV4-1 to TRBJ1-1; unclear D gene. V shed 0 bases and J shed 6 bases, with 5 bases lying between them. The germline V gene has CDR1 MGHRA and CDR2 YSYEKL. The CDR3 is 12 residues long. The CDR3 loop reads CASSQDSAEAFF. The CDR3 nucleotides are TGCGCCAGCAGCCAAGATTCAGCTGAAGCTTTCTTT.

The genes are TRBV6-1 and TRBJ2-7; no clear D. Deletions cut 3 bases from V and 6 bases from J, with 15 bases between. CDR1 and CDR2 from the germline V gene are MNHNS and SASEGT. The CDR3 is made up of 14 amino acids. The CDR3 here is CASSDQISGSEQYF. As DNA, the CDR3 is TGTGCCAGCAGTGACCAGATTTCGGGTTCCGAGCAGTACTTC.

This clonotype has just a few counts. The CDR3 DNA is TGTGCCAGCAGCTTAGTTTCAGAAGAAAACACCTTC. The encoded protein is CASSLVSEENTF. The V and J genes are TRBV7-9 and TRBJ1-2, with D uncertain. The CDR3 covers 12 residues. Germline CDR1 and CDR2: SEHNR and FQNEAQ (reference sequence). V was cut by 1 base and J by 12 bases, with 12 bases left in between.

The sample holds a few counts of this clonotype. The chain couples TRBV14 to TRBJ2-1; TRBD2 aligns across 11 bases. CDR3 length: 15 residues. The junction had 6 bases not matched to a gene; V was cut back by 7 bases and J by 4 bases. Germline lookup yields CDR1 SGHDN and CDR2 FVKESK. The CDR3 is CASNLAGGPYNEQFF. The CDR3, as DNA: TGTGCCAGCAACTTAGCGGGAGGGCCGTACAATGAGCAGTTCTTC.

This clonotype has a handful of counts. The CDR3 nucleotides read TGTGCCAGCAGTTTATCCCCGGTCTCCTACGAGCAGTACTTC. Translated: CASSLSPVSYEQYF. The chain recombines TRBV27 with TRBJ2-7, with D unresolved. CDR3 length equals 14 residues. V was pared by 0 bases and J by 0 bases, with 6 bases between. The V gene's germline CDR1 is MNHEY and CDR2 SMNVEV (reference sequence).

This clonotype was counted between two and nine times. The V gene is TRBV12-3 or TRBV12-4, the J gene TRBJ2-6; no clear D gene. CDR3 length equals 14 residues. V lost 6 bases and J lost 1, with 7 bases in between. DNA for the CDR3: TGTGCCAGCAGCCCTGGTTCTGGGGCCAACGTCCTGACTTTC. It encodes CASSPGSGANVLTF.

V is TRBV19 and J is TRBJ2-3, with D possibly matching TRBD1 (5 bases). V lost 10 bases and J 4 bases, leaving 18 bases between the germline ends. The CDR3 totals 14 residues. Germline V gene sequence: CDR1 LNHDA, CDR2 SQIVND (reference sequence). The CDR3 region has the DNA TGTGCCACTACGCTAGGGGCCCTCTCAGATACGCAGTATTTT. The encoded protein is CATTLGALSDTQYF.

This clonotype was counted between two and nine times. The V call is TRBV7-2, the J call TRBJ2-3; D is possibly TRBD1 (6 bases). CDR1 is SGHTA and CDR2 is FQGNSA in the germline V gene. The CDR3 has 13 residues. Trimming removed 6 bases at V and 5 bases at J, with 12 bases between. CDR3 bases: TGTGCCAGCAGGCCTACAGGGTTAGATACGCAGTATTTT. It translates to CASRPTGLDTQYF.

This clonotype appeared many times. The CDR3 sequence is CASSSLGGDQETQYF. CDR3 coding DNA: TGTGCCAGCAGCTCCCTGGGGGGGGACCAAGAGACCCAGTACTTC. The V call is TRBV7-6, the J call TRBJ2-5, with 7 bases matching TRBD2. The CDR3 covers 15 residues. Germline V gives CDR1 SGHVS, CDR2 FNYEAQ. Trimming took 4 bases from V and 0 from J; bases not matched to a gene: 5.

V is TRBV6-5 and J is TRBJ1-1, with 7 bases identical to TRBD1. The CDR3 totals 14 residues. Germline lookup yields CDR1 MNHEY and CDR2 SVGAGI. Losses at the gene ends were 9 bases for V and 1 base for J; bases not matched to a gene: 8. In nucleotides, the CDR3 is TGTGCCAGTTCCCAAGGACAGGCGAACACTGAAGCTTTCTTT. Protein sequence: CASSQGQANTEAFF.

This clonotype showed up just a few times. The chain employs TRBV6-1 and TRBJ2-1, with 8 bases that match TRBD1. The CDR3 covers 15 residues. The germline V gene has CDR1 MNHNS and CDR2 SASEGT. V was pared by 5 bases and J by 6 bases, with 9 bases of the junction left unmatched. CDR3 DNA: TGTGCCAGCAGTTCAGTCCAGGGGGCGAGCAATGAGCAGTTCTTC. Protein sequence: CASSSVQGASNEQFF.

In nucleotides, the CDR3 is TGCAGTGCTAGCTTCCCCGGGGTCATGAACACTGAAGCTTTCTTT. It encodes CSASFPGVMNTEAFF. This chain connects TRBV20-1 to TRBJ1-1; D remains ambiguous. V lost 3 bases, J lost 0 bases, and 14 bases lay in between. In germline, CDR1 is DFQATT, CDR2 SNEGSKA (reference sequence). This CDR3 has 15 residues.

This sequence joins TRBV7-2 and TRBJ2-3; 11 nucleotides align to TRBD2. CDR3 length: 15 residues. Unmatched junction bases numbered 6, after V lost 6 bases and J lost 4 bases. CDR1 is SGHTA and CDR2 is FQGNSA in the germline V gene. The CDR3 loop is CASRTSGSVADTQYF. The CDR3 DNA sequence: TGTGCCAGCAGAACTAGCGGGAGTGTGGCAGATACGCAGTATTTT.

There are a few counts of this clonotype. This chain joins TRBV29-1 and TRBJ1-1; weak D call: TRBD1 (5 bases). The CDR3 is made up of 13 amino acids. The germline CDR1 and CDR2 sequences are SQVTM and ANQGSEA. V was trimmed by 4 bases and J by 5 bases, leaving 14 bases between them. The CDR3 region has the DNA TGCAGCGTTGCTGGGGGGGGTTGGACTGAAGCTTTCTTT. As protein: CSVAGGGWTEAFF.

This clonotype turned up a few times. CDR3 protein: CASSSDGVGYEQYF. In DNA, the CDR3 is TGTGCCAGCAGCTCGGACGGGGTCGGCTACGAGCAGTACTTC. The chain carries TRBV7-9 and TRBJ2-7; D might be TRBD2 (5 bases). Trimming shortened V by 4 bases and J by 3 bases, and 13 bases separated the two germline ends. The CDR3 loop spans 14 amino acids. Per germline, CDR1 SEHNR and CDR2 FQNEAQ (reference sequence).

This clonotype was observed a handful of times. The CDR3 here is CASSPGVWGGDTQYF. As DNA, the CDR3 is TGCGCCAGCAGCCCGGGAGTTTGGGGCGGCGATACGCAGTATTTT. The chain joins TRBV5-1 to TRBJ2-3; a weak D match, TRBD2 (6 bases). This CDR3 has 15 amino acids. V lost 4 bases and J 6 bases, leaving 18 bases between the germline ends. Germline assignment: CDR1 SGHRS and CDR2 YFSETQ. Using reference TRBV5-1 and TRBJ2-3 for the parts outside the CDR3, the full variable domain is KAGVTQTPRYLIKTRGQQVTLSCSPISGHRSVSWYQQTPGQGLQFLFEYFSETQRNKGNFPGRFSGRQFSNSRSEMNVSTLELGDSALYLCASSPGVWGGDTQYFGPGTRLTVL.

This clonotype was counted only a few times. The CDR3 DNA follows: TGTGCCATCCAGGGCATGGACGGACAGGGAGGAAATGGCTACACCTTC. As protein: CAIQGMDGQGGNGYTF. This rearrangement joins TRBV10-3 to TRBJ1-2; 8 nucleotides align to TRBD1. V shed 8 bases and J 6 bases; nucleotides not matched to a gene: 17. The CDR3 is 16 residues long. Germline V CDR1 and CDR2: ENHRY, SYGVKD.

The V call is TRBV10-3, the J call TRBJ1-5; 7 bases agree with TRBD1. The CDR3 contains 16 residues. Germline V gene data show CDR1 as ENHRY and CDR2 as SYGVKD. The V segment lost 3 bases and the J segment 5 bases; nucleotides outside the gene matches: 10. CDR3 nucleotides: TGTGCCATCAGTGACTTTCCGACAGGGTCGGATCAGCCCCAGCATTTT. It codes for CAISDFPTGSDQPQHF.

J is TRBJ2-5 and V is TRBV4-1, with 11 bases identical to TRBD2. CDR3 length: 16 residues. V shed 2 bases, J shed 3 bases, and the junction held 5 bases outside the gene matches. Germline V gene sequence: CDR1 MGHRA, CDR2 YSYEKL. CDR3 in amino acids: CASSQTIAGGKETQYF. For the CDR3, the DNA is TGCGCCAGCAGCCAAACAATAGCGGGGGGGAAAGAGACCCAGTACTTC.

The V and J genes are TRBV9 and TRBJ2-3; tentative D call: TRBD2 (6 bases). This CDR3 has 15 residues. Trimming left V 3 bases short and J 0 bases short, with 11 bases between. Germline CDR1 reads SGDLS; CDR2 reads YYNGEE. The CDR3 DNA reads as TGTGCCAGCAGCGCATCCGGGACTAGCACAGATACGCAGTATTTT. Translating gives CASSASGTSTDTQYF.

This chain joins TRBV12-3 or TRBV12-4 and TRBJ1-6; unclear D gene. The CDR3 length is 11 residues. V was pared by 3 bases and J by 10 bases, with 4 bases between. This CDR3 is CASSFGSPLHF. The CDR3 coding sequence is TGTGCCAGCAGTTTTGGGTCACCCCTCCACTTT.

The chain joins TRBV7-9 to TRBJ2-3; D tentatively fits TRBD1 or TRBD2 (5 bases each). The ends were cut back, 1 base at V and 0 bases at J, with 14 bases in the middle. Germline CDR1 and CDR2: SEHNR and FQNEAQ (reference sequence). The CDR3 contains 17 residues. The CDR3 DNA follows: TGTGCCAGCAGCTTAGATGCGAGGGACCCAAGCACAGATACGCAGTATTTT. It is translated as CASSLDARDPSTDTQYF.